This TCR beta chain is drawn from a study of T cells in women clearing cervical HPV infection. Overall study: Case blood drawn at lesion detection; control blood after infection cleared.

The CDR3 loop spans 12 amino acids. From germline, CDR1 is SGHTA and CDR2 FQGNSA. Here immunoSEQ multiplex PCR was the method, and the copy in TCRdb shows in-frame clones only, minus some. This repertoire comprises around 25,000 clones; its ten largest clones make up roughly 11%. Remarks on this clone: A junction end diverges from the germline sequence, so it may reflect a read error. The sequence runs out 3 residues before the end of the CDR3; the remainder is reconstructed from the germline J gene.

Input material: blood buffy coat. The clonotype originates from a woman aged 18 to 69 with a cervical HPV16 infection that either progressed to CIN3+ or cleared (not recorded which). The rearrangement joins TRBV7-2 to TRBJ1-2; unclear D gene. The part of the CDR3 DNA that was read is TGTGCCAGCAGCCCCGGGGAGTATGTC. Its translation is CASSPGEYV. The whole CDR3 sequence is CASSPGEYVYTF.